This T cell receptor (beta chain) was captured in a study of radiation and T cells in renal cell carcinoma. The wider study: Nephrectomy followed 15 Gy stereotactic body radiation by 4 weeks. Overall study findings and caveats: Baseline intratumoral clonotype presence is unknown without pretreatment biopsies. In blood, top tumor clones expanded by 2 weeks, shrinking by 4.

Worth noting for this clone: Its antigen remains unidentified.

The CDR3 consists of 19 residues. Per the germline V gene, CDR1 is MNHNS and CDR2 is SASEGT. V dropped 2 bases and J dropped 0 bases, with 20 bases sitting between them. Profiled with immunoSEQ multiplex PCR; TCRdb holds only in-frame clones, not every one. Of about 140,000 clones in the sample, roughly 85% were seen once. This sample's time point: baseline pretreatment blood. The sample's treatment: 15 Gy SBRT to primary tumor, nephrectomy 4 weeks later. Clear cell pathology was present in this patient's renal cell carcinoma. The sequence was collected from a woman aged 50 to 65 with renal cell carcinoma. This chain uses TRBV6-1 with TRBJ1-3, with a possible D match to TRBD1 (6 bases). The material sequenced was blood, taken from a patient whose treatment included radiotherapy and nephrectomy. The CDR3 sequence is CASSEPGHRLKNSGNTIYF. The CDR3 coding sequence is TGTGCCAGCAGTGAACCGGGACACAGACTCAAAAACTCTGGAAACACCATATATTTT.